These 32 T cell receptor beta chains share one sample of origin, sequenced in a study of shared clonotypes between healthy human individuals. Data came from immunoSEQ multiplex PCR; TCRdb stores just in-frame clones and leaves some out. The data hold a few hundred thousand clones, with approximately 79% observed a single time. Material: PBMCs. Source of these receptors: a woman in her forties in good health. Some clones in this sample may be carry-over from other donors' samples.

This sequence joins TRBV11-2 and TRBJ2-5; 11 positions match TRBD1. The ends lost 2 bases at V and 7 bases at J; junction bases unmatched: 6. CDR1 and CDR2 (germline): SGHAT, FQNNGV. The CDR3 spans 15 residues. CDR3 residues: CASSLRTGGGGTQYF. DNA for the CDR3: TGTGCCAGCAGCTTACGGACAGGGGGCGGCGGGACCCAGTACTTC.

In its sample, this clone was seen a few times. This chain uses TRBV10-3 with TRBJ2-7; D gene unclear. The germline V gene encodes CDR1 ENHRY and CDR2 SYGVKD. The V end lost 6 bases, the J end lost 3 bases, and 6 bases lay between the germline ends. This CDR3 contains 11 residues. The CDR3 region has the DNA TGTGCCATCAGAGACAACTACGAGCAGTACTTC. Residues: CAIRDNYEQYF.

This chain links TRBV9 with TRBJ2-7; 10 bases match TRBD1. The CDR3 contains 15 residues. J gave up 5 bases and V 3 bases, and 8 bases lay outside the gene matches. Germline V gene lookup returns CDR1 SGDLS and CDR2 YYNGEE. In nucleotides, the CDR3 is TGTGCCAGCAGCGAAACGACAGGGGGCTTCAACGAGCAGTACTTC. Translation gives CASSETTGGFNEQYF.

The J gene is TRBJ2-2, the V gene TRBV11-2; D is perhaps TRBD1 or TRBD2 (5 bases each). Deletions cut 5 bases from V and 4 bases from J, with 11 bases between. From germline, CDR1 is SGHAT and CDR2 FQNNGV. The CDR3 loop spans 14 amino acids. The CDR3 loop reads CASSPSGATGELFF. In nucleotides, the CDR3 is TGTGCCAGCAGCCCCTCCGGGGCCACCGGGGAGCTGTTTTTT.

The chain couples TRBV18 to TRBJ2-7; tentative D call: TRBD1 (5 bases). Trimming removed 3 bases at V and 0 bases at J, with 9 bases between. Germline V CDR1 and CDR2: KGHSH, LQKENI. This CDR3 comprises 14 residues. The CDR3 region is CASSPSDSSYEQYF. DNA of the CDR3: TGTGCCAGCTCACCCTCAGACAGCTCCTACGAGCAGTACTTC.

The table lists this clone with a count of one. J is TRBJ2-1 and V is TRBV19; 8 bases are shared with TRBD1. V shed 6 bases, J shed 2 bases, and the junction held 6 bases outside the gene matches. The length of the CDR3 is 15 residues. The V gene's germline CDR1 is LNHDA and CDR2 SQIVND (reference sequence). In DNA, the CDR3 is TGTGCCAGTAGCGACGGACAGGGTCCCTACAATGAGCAGTTCTTC. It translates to CASSDGQGPYNEQFF.

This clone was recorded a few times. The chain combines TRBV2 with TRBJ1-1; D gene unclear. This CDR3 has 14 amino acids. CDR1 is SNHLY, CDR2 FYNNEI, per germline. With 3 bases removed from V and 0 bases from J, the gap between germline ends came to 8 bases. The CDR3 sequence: CASSDQGMNTEAFF. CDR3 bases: TGTGCCAGCAGTGATCAAGGGATGAACACTGAAGCTTTCTTT.

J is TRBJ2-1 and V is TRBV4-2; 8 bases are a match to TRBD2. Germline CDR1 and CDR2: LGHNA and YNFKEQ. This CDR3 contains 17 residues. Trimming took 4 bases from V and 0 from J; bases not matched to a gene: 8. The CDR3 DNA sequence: TGTGCCAGCAGCCGAACGGTAGCGGGGAGCTCCTACAATGAGCAGTTCTTC. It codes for CASSRTVAGSSYNEQFF.

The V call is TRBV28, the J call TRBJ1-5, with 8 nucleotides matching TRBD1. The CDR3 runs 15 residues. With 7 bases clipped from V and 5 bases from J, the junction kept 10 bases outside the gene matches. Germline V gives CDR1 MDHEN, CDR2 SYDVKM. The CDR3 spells CASTPPDRAYQPQHF. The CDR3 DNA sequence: TGTGCCAGCACCCCCCCGGACAGGGCCTATCAGCCCCAGCATTTT.

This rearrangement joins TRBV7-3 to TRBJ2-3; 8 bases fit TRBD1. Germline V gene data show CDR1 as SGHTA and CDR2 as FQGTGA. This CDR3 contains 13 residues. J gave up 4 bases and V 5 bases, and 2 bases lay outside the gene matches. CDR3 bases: TGTGCCAGCAGCCTGGACAGGGCAGATACGCAGTATTTT. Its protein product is CASSLDRADTQYF.

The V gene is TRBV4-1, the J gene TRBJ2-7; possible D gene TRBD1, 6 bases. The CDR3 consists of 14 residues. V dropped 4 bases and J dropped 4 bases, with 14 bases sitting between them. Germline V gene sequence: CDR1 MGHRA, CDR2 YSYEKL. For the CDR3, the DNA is TGCGCCAGCAGCCCTGACAGGCGGAGGTACGAGCAGTACTTC. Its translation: CASSPDRRRYEQYF.

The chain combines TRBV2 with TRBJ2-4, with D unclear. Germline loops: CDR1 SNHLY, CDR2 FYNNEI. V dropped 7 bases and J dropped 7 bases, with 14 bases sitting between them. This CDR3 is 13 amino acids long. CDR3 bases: TGTGCCAGCACCCGAGGCGGTGGGAACATTCAGTACTTC. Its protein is CASTRGGGNIQYF.

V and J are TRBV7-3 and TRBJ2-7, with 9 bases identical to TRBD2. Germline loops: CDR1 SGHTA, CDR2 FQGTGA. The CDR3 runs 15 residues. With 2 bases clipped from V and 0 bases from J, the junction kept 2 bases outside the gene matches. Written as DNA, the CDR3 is TGTGCCAGCAGCTTAGTTAGCGGGAGCTCCTACGAGCAGTACTTC. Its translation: CASSLVSGSSYEQYF.

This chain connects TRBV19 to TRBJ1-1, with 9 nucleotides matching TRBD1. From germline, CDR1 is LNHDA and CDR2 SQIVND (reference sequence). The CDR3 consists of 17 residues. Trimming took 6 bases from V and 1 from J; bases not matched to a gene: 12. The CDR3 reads CASRPTGTGIKNTEAFF. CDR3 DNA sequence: TGTGCCAGTAGGCCGACCGGGACAGGGATTAAGAACACTGAAGCTTTCTTT.

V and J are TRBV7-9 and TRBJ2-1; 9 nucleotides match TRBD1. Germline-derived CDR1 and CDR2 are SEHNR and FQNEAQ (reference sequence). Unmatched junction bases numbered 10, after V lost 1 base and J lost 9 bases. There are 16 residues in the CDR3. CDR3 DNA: TGTGCCAGCAGCTTAGGGACCGGGACAGGGCTAAGTGAGCAGTTCTTC. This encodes CASSLGTGTGLSEQFF.

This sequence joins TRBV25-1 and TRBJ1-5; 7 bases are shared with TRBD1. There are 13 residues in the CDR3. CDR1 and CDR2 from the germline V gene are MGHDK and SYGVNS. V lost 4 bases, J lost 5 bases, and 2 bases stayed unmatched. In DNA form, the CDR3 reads TGTGCCAGCAGTGGGACAGGTCATCAGCCCCAGCATTTT. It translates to CASSGTGHQPQHF. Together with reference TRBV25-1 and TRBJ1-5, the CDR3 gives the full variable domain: EADIYQTPRYLVIGTGKKITLECSQTMGHDKMYWYQQDPGMELHLIHYSYGVNSTEKGDLSSESTVSRIRTEHFPLTLESARPSHTSQYLCASSGTGHQPQHFGDGTRLSIL.

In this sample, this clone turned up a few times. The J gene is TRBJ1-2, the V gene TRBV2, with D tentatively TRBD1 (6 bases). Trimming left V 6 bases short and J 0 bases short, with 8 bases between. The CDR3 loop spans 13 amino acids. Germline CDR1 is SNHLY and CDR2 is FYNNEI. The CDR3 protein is CASRGTTNYGYTF. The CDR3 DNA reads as TGTGCCAGCAGGGGGACAACTAACTATGGCTACACCTTC.

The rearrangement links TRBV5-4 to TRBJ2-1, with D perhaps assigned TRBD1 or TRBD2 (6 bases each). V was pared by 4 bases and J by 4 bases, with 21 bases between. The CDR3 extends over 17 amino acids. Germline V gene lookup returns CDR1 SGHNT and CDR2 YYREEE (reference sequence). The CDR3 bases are TGTGCCAGCAGCCTCCAAGCTTGGGGGGCTGGGTACAATGAGCAGTTCTTC. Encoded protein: CASSLQAWGAGYNEQFF.

The CDR3: CASSPNDMGYGYTF. The CDR3 DNA reads TGTGCCAGCTCACCAAATGACATGGGGTATGGCTACACCTTC. The J gene is TRBJ1-2, the V gene TRBV18; D call uncertain. V lost 2 bases and J 5 bases, leaving 12 bases between the germline ends. This CDR3 has 14 residues. The germline V gene has CDR1 KGHSH and CDR2 LQKENI.

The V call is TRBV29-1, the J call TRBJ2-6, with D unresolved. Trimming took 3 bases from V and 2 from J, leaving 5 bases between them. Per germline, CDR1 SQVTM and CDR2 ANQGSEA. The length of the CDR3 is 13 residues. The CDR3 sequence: CSVEGTGANVLTF. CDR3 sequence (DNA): TGCAGCGTTGAGGGAACTGGGGCCAACGTCCTGACTTTC.

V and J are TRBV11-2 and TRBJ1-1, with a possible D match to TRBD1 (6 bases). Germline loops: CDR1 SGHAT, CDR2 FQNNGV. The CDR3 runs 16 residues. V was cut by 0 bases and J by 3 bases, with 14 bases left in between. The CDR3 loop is CASSLEWGAVDTEAFF. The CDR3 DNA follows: TGTGCCAGCAGCTTAGAATGGGGGGCCGTGGACACTGAAGCTTTCTTT.

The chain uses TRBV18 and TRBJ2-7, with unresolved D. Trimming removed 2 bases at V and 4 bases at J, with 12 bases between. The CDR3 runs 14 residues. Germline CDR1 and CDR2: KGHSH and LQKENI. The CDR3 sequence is CASSPGVQTYEQYF. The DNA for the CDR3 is TGTGCCAGCTCACCAGGGGTACAGACTTACGAGCAGTACTTC.

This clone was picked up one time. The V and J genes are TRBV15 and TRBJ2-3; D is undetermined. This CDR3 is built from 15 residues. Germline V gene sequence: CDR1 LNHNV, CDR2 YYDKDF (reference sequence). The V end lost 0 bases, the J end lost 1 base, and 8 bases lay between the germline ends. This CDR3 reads CATSRDSIRTDTQYF. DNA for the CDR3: TGTGCCACCAGCAGAGATTCTATCCGCACAGATACGCAGTATTTT.

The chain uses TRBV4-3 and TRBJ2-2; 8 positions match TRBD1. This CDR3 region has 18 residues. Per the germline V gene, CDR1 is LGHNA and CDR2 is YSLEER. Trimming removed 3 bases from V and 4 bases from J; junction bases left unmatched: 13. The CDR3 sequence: CASSHAAGGMASTGELFF. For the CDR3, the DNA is TGCGCCAGCAGCCATGCGGCAGGGGGCATGGCGAGCACCGGGGAGCTGTTTTTT.

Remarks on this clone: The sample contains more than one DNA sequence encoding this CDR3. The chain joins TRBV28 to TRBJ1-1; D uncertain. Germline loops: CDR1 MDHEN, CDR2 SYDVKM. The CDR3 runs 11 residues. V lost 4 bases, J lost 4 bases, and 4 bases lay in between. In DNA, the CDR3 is TGTGCCAGCAGTTACGGCACTGAAGCTTTCTTT. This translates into CASSYGTEAFF.

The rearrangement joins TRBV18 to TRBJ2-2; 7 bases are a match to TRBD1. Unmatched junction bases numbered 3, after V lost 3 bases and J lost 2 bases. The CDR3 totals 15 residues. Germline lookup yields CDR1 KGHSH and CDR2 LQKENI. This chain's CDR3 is CASSPGTVNTGELFF. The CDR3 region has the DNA TGTGCCAGCTCACCGGGGACAGTAAACACCGGGGAGCTGTTTTTT.

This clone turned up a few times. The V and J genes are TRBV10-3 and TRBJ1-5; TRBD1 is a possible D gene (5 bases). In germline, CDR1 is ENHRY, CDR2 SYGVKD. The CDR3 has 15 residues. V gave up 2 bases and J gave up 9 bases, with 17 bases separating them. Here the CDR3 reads CAISEMAAGIRPQHF. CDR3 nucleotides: TGTGCCATCAGTGAGATGGCGGCAGGGATCCGGCCCCAGCATTTT.

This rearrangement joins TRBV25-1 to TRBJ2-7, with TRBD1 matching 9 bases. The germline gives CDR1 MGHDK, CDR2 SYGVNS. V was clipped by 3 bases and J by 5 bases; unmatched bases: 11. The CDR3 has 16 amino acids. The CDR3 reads CASSETPGQGSNEQYF. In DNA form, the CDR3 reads TGTGCCAGCAGTGAGACTCCGGGACAGGGTTCCAACGAGCAGTACTTC.

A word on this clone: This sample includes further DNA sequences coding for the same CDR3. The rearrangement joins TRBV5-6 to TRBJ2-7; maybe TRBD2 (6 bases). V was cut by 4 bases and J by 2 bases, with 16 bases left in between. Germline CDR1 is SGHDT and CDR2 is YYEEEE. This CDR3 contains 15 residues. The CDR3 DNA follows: TGTGCCAGCAGCCCGGGCCTTGCGGGAACCTACGAGCAGTACTTC. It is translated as CASSPGLAGTYEQYF.

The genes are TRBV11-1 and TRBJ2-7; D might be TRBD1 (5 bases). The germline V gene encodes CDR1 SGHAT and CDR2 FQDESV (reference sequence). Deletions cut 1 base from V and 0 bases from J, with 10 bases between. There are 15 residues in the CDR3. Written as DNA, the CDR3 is TGTGCCAGCAGCTTAGACTGGACAACCTCCTACGAGCAGTACTTC. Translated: CASSLDWTTSYEQYF.

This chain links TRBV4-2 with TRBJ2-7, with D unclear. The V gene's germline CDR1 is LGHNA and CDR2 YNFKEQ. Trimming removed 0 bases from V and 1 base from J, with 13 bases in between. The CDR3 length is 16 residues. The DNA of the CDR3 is TGTGCCAGCAGCCAAGATTTGTCCACGGTTTCCTACGAGCAGTACTTC. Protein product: CASSQDLSTVSYEQYF.

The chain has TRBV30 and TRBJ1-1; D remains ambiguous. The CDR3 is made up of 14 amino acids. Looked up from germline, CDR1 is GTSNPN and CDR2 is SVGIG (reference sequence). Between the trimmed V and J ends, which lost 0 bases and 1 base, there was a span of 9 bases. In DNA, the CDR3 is TGTGCCTGGAGTGTTAGGTCGGGGAACACTGAAGCTTTCTTT. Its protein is CAWSVRSGNTEAFF.